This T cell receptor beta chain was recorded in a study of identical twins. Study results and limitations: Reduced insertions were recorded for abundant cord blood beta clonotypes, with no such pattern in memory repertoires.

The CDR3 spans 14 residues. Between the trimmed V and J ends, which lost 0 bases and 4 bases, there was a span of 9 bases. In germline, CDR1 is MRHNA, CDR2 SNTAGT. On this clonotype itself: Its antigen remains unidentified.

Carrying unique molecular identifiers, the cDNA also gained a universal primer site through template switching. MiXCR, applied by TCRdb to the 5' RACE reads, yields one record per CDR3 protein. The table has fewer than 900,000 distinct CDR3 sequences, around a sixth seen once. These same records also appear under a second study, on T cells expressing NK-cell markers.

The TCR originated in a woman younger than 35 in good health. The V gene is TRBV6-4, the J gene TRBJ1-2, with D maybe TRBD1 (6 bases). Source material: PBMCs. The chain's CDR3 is CASSDSRGAYGYTF. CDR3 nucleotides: TGTGCCAGCAGTGACTCTAGGGGGGCCTATGGCTACACCTTC.